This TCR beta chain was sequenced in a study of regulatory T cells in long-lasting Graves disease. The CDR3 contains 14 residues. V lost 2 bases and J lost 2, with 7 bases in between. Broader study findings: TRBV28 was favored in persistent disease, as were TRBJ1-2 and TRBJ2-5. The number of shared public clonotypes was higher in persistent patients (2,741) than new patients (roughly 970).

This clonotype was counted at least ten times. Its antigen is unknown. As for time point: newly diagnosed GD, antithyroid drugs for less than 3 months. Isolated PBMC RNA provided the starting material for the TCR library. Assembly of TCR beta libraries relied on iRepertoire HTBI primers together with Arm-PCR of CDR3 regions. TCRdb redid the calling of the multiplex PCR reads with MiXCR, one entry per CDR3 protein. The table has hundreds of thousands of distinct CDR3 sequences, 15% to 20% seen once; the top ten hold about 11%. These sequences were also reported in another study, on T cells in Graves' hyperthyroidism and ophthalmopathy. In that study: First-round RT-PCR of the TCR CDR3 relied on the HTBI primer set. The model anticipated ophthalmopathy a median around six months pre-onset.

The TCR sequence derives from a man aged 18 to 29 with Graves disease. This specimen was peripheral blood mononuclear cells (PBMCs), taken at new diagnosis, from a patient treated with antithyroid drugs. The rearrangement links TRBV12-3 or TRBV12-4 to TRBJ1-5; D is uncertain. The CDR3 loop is CASSLLGRNQPQHF. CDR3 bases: TGTGCCAGCAGTTTATTGGGTCGCAATCAGCCCCAGCATTTT.